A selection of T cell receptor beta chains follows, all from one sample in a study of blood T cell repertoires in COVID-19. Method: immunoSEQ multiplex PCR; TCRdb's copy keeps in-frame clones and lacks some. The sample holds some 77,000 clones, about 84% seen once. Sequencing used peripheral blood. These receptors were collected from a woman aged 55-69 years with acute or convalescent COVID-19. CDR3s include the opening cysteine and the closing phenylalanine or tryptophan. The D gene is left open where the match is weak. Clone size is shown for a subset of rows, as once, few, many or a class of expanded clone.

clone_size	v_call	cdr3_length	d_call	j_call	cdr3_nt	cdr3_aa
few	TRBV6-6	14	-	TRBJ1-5	TGTGCCAGCAGTACACAGGGTTTGAATCAGCCCCAGCATTTT	CASSTQGLNQPQHF
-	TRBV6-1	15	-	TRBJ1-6	TGTGCCAGCAGTGAACGGGAATCCTATAATTCACCCCTCCACTTT	CASSERESYNSPLHF
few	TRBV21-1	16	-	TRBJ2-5	TGTGCCAGCAGCACGGGACTAGCGGGCTCCCCCGAGACCCAGTACTTC	CASSTGLAGSPETQYF
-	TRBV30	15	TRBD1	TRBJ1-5	TGTGCCTGGAGAGATGCTGGGACAGCAAATCAGCCCCAGCATTTT	CAWRDAGTANQPQHF
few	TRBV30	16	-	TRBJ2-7	TGTGCCTGGGGAACGAAGGGGGTCCCCCGCTCCTACGAGCAGTACTTC	CAWGTKGVPRSYEQYF
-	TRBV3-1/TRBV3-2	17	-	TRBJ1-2	TGTGCCAGCAGCCTGCATGCGGGGGGAAAATGGTACTATGGCTACACCTTC	CASSLHAGGKWYYGYTF
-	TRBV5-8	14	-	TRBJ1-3	TGTGCCAGCAGCTTGTGGGGCGGAGAAAACACCATATATTTT	CASSLWGGENTIYF
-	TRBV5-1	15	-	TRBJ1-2	TGCGCCAGCCGAGAGTCGACTGGTAAGGACTATGGCTACACCTTC	CASRESTGKDYGYTF
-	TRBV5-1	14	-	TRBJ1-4	TGCGCCAGCACCCCGGGGAGGGGTAATGAAAAACTGTTTTTT	CASTPGRGNEKLFF
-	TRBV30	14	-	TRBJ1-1	TGTGCCTGCCTAAGCGGAGGGGTCGGCACTGAAGCTTTCTTT	CACLSGGVGTEAFF
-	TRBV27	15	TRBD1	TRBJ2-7	TGTGCCAGCAGTTCCACCGGGACAGGGGCCTACGAGCAGTACTTC	CASSSTGTGAYEQYF
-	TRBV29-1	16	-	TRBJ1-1	TGCAGCGTTGAATCGGTGAAGAGGGAGGGGAACACTGAAGCTTTCTTT	CSVESVKREGNTEAFF
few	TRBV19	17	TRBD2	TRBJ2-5	TGTGCCAGTAGTAAACGAACCGGGACTAGCGGGGGGCAGACCCAGTACTTC	CASSKRTGTSGGQTQYF
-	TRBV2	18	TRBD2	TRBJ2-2	TGTGCCAGCAAAAAGGGGCTAGCGGGGGGGCCAAGCACCGGGGAGCTGTTTTTT	CASKKGLAGGPSTGELFF
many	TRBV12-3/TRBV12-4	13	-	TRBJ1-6	TGTGCCAGCAGTTTCAGGGGTCGGGCACCCCTCCACTTT	CASSFRGRAPLHF
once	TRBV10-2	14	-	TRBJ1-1	TGCGCCAGCACCGCGGAGAGGGTGAACACTGAAGCTTTCTTT	CASTAERVNTEAFF
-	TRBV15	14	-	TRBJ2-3	TGTGCCACCAGCAGCAGTCGCCCCTCGGATACGCAGTATTTT	CATSSSRPSDTQYF
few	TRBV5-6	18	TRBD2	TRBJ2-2	TGTGCCAGCAGCCACCGGACTAGCGGGGTGATGAACACCGGGGAGCTGTTTTTT	CASSHRTSGVMNTGELFF
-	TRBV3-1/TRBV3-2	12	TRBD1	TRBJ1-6	TGTGCCAGCAGCCAAGAAGGGACAGTTCTCCACTTT	CASSQEGTVLHF
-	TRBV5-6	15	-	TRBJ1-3	TGTGCCAGCAGCTTGAGCAGGGTTTTTGGAAACACCATATATTTT	CASSLSRVFGNTIYF
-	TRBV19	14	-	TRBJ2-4	TGTGCCAGTAGTGCGGGGCTTTCAGGAAACATTCAGTACTTC	CASSAGLSGNIQYF
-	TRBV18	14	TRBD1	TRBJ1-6	TGTGCCAGCTCACCACAGGGACAGAATTCACCCCTCCACTTT	CASSPQGQNSPLHF
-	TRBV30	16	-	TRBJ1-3	TGTGCCTGGAGTTCCACCGGACAGAGCATTGGAAACACCATATATTTT	CAWSSTGQSIGNTIYF
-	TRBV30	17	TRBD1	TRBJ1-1	TGTGCCTGGACCGAACTAGACAGGGGCATTCAGAGCACTGAAGCTTTCTTT	CAWTELDRGIQSTEAFF
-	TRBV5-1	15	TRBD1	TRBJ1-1	TGCGCCAGCAGCCCCGGAGGGGGCGGTGACACTGAAGCTTTCTTT	CASSPGGGGDTEAFF
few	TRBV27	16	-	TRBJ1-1	TGTGCCAGCAGTTTCAGCTTAGGACAGTGGAACACTGAAGCTTTCTTT	CASSFSLGQWNTEAFF
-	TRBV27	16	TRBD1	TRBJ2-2	TGTGCCAGCAGTTTAATAGGGACAGGGTTGTCCGGGGAGCTGTTTTTT	CASSLIGTGLSGELFF
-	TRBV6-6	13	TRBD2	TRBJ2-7	TGTGCCAGCAGCTTCCGCAGCGGGGGCGAGCAGTACTTC	CASSFRSGGEQYF
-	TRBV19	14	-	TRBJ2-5	TGTGCCAGTAGTACCCCAGGGCTTCGGGAGACCCAGTACTTC	CASSTPGLRETQYF
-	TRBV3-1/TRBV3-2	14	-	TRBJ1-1	TGTGCCAGCAGCCATTCACTGGGACACTCTGAAGCTTTCTTT	CASSHSLGHSEAFF
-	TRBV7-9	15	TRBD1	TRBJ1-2	TGTGCCAGCAGCTTGGGGGGACAGGGGTACTATGGCTACACCTTC	CASSLGGQGYYGYTF
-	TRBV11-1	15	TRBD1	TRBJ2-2	TGTGCCAGCAGCCATGGACAGGGGTCGGGCGGGGAGCTGTTTTTT	CASSHGQGSGGELFF
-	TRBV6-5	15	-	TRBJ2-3	TGTGCCAGCAGTTACGGCCCCTCCCGGGAAGATACGCAGTATTTT	CASSYGPSREDTQYF
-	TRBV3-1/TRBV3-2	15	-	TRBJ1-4	TGTGCCAGCAGCCAAGTCGGAGCAACTAATGAAAAACTGTTTTTT	CASSQVGATNEKLFF
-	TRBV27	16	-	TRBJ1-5	TGTGCCAGCAGTTCTTCCTACAGGGCAGGGGATCAGCCCCAGCATTTT	CASSSSYRAGDQPQHF
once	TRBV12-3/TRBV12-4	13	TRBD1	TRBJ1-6	TGTGCCAGCTCGACAGGGGGGTTTACCGCCCTCCACTTT	CASSTGGFTALHF
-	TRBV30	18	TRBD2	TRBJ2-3	TGTGCCTGGAGTAGGGGGGTGGGACTAGCGGGAGGTCTAGATACGCAGTATTTT	CAWSRGVGLAGGLDTQYF
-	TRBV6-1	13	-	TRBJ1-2	TGTGCCAGCAGTGCCGGCAGGAACTATGGCTACACCTTC	CASSAGRNYGYTF
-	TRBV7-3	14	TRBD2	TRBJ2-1	TGTGCCAGCAGCGGCGGGACTAGTTACAATGAGCAGTTCTTC	CASSGGTSYNEQFF
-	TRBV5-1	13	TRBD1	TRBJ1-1	TGCGCCAGCAGCTTGGACGACAGGGCGGCGCCTTTCTTT	CASSLDDRAAPFF
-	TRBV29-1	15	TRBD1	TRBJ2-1	TGCAGCGTTGAACGCGGACAGGGGCGTGGAAATGAGCAGTTCTTC	CSVERGQGRGNEQFF
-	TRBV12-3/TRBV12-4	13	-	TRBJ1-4	TGTGCCAGCAGTTTCAGGGAATGGGAAAAACTGTTTTTT	CASSFREWEKLFF
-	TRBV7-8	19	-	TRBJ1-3	TGTGCCAGCAGCTTAGGGTCCCGCCCGAGGGCCCAACTTGGAAACACCATATATTTT	CASSLGSRPRAQLGNTIYF
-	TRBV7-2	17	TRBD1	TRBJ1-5	TGTGCCAGCAGCTCGATCCGGGACAGATATAGCAATCAGCCCCAGCATTTT	CASSSIRDRYSNQPQHF
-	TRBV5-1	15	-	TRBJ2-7	TGCGCCAGCAGCCCCTGGGGAGGGGGAAATGACGAGCAGTACTTC	CASSPWGGGNDEQYF
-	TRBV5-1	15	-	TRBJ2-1	TGCGCCAGCAGCGAGGCAGTGAGCTCCTACAATGAGCAGTTCTTC	CASSEAVSSYNEQFF
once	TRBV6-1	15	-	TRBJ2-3	TGTGCCAGCAGTGAAATTCTACTAGTCTCAGATACGCAGTATTTT	CASSEILLVSDTQYF
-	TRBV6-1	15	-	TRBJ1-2	TGTGCCAGCAGTGAAGGCTCCTATCTAAACTATGGCTACACCTTC	CASSEGSYLNYGYTF
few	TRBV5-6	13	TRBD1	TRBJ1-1	TGTGCCAGCAGCTTATGGGACAGCACTGAAGCTTTCTTT	CASSLWDSTEAFF